The clone carrying this TCR beta chain was seen just once. No antigen is known for it. This specimen comes from a study of PD-1 blockade in classical Hodgkin lymphoma. Study-wide points: Newly diagnosed patients were reported to start with lower TCR diversity than healthy donors. Whatever underlies the repertoire differences (possibly disease activity or prior therapy) remains undefined.

Looked up from germline, CDR1 is SGDLS and CDR2 is YYNGEE. V gave up 3 bases and J gave up 6 bases; unmatched junction bases: 13. CDR3 size: 17 residues. Measured with immunoSEQ multiplex PCR; TCRdb has only the in-frame clones, and not every one. The top ten clones hold 3% to 4% of a sample with around 30,000 clones, roughly nine tenths of them seen once. Time point here: newly diagnosed, previously untreated cHL patient sample. PBMCs representing newly diagnosed, untreated classical Hodgkin lymphoma functioned as the comparison. The sample was peripheral blood mononuclear cells (PBMCs). This clonotype originated in a human donor with classical Hodgkin lymphoma. This sequence joins TRBV9 and TRBJ2-3, with 10 bases matching TRBD2. CDR3 coding DNA: TGTGCCAGCAGCGAGGGGTTAGCGGGAGGAGGACGGGATACGCAGTATTTT. The encoded protein is CASSEGLAGGGRDTQYF.